This entry features one TCR beta chain sequence. Antigen: not known. At survey level, the immunoSEQ assay was run in its v3.0 version. Sequenced by immunoSEQ multiplex PCR; TCRdb stores in-frame clones only, minus some. Among about 22,000 clones listed, approximately 91% were seen once. The ends lost 1 base at V and 5 bases at J; junction bases unmatched: 13. Germline-derived CDR1 and CDR2 are SGHRS and YFSETQ. The CDR3 sequence is 18 residues long. The data are from a study of long-term antiretroviral therapy in people with HIV. Study outcomes and limitations: Spans of CDR3 length were tighter for HIV repertoires than for controls.

The clonotype originates from a man aged 60-69 years with HIV. The V gene is TRBV5-1, the J gene TRBJ2-2; 8 positions match TRBD1. Sequencing used unsorted PBMCs, obtained 0.6 years after starting antiretroviral therapy. CDR3 coding DNA: TGCGCCAGCAGCTTGTGGTCGCGGCAACAGGGGGAAACCGGGGAGCTGTTTTTT. The encoded protein is CASSLWSRQQGETGELFF. Based on the CDR3 plus reference TRBV5-1 and TRBJ2-2, the full variable domain is KAGVTQTPRYLIKTRGQQVTLSCSPISGHRSVSWYQQTPGQGLQFLFEYFSETQRNKGNFPGRFSGRQFSNSRSEMNVSTLELGDSALYLCASSLWSRQQGETGELFFGEGSRLTVL.